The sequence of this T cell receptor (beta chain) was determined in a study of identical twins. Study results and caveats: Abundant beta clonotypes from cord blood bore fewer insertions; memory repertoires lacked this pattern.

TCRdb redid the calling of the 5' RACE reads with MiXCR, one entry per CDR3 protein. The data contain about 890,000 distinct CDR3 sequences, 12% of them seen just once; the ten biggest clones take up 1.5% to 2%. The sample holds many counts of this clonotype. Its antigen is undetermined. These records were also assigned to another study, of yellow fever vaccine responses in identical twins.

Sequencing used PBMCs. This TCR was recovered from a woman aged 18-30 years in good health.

Here the CDR3 reads CASSLEGRGQETQYF. DNA for the CDR3: TGTGCCAGCAGCTTAGAAGGCAGGGGGCAAGAGACCCAGTACTTC. V gene TRBV7-9 combines with J gene TRBJ2-5; 7 positions agree with TRBD1. The CDR3 length is 15 residues. The germline gives CDR1 SEHNR, CDR2 FQNEAQ (reference sequence). The V gene end was trimmed by 1 base and the J gene end by 2 bases; junction bases not matched to a gene: 4.